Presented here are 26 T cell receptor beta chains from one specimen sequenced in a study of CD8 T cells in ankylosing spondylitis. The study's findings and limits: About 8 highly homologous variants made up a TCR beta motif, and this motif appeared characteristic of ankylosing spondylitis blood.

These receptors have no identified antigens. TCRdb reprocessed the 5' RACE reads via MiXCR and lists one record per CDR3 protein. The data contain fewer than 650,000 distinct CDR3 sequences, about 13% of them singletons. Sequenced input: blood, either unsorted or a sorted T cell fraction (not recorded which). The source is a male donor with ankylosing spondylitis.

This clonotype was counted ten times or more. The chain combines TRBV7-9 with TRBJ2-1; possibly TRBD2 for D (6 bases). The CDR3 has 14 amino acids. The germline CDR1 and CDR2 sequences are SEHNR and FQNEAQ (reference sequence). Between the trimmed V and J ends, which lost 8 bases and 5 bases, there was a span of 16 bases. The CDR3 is CASRLEIADNEQFF. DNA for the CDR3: TGTGCCAGCCGACTCGAAATAGCGGACAATGAGCAGTTCTTC.

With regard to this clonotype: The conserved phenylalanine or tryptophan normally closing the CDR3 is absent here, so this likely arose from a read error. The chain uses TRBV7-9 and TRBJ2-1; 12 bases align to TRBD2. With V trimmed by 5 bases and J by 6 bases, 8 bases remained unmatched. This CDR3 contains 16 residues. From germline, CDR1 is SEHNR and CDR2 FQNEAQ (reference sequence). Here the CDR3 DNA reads TGTGCCAGCAGCACCCGACTAGCGGGAGCTTCCAATGAGCAGTTCCTC. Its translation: CASSTRLAGASNEQFL.

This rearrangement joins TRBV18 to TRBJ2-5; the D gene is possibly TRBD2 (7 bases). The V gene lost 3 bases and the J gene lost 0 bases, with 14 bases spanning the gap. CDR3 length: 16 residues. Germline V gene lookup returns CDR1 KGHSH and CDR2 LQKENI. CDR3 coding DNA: TGTGCCAGCTCACCCCGCGGGGGCCAGTACCAAGAGACCCAGTACTTC. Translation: CASSPRGGQYQETQYF.

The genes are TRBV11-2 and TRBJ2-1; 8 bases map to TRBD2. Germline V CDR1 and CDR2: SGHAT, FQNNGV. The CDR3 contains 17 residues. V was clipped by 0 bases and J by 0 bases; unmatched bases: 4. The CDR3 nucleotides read TGTGCCAGCAGCTTAGATTGGAGCGGGAGCTCCTACAATGAGCAGTTCTTC. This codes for CASSLDWSGSSYNEQFF.

CDR3 nucleotide sequence: TGTGCCAGCAGCCAAGGGCAGGGTCGATCACCCCTCCACTTT. As protein: CASSQGQGRSPLHF. This chain links TRBV4-2 with TRBJ1-6; tentative D call: TRBD1 (5 bases). The CDR3 totals 14 residues. Trimming cost V 1 base and J 10 bases, with 11 bases left between them. Germline loops: CDR1 LGHNA, CDR2 YNFKEQ.

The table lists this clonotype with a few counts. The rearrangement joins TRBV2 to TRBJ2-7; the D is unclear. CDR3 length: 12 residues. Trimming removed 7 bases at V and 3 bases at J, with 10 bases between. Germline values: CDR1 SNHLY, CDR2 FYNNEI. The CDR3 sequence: CASNDILYEQYF. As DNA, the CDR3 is TGTGCCAGCAACGACATCCTCTACGAGCAGTACTTC.

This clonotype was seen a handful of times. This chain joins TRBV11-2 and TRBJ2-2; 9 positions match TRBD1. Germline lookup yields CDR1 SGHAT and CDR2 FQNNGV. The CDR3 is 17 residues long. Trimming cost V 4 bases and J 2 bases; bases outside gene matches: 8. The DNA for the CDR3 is TGTGCCAGCAGCTACCTCCCGGGACAGGGAAACACCGGGGAGCTGTTTTTT. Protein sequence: CASSYLPGQGNTGELFF.

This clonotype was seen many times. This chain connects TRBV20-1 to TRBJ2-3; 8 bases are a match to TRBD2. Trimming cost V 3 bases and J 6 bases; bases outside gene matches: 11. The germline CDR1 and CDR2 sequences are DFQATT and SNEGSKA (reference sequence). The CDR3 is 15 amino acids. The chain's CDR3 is CSASPREGTGDTQYF. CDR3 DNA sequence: TGCAGTGCTAGTCCCCGGGAGGGCACCGGGGATACGCAGTATTTT.

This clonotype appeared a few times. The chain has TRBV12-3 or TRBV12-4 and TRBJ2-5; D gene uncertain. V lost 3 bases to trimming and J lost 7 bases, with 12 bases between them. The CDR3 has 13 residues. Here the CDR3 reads CASSFGTDGTQYF. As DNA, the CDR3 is TGTGCCAGCAGTTTTGGAACAGACGGGACCCAGTACTTC.

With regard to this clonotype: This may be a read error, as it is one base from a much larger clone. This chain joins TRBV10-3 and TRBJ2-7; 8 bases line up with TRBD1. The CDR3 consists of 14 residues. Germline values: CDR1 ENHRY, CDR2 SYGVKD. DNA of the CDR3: TGTACCATCAGTGAGGGAGACAGGGGCTACGAGCAGTACTTC. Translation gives CTISEGDRGYEQYF.

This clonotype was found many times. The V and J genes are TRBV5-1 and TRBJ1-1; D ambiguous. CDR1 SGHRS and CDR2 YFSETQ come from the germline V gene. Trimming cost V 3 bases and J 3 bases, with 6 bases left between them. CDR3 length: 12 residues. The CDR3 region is CASSSGYTEAFF. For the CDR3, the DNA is TGCGCCAGCAGCTCGGGATACACTGAAGCTTTCTTT.

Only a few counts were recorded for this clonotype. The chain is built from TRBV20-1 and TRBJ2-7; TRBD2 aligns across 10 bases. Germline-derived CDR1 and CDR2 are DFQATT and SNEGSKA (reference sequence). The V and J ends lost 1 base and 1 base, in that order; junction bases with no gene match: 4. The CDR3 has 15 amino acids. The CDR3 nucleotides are TGCAGTGCTAGAGGGGCTAGCGGGAGTTCCTACGAGCAGTACGTC. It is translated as CSARGASGSSYEQYV.

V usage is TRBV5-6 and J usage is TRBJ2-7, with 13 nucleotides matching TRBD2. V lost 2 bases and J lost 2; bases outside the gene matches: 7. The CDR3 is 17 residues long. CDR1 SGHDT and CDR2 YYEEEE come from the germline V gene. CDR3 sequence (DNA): TGTGCCAGCAGCTTTCCCGGGACTAGCGGGACGCCCTACGAGCAGTACTTC. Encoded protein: CASSFPGTSGTPYEQYF.

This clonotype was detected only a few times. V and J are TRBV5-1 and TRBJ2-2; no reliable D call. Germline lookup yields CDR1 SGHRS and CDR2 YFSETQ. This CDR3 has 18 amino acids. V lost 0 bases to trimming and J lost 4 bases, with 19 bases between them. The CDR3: CASSLALLKDDITGELFF. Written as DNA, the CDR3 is TGCGCCAGCAGCTTGGCCTTATTAAAGGACGATATCACCGGGGAGCTGTTTTTT.

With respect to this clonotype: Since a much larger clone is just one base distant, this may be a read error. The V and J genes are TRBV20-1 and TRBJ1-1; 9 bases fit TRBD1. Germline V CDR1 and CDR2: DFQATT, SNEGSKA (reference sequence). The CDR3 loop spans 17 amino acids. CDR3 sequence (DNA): TGCTGTGCTAGAGGTAGGACAGGGGTCTTCATGAACACTGAAGCTTTCTTT. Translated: CCARGRTGVFMNTEAFF.

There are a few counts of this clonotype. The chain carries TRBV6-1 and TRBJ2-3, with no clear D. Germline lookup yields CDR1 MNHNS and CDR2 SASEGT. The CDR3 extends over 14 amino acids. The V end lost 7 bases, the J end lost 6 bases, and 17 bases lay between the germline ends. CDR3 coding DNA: TGTGCCAGCACCCTGGGGAACTACTGGGATACGCAGTATTTT. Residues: CASTLGNYWDTQYF.

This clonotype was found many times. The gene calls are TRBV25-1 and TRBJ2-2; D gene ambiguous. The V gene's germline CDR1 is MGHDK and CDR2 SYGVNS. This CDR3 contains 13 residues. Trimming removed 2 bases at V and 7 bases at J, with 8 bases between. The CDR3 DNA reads TGTGCCAGCAGTGAAGCAAGTGGCGGGGAGCTGTTTTTT. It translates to CASSEASGGELFF.

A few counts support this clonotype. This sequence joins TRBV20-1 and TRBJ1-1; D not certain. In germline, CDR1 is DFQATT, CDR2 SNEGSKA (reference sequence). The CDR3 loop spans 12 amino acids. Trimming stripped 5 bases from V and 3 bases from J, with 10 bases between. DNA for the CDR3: TGCAGTGCTGACTCTCCGGACACTGAAGCTTTCTTT. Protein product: CSADSPDTEAFF.

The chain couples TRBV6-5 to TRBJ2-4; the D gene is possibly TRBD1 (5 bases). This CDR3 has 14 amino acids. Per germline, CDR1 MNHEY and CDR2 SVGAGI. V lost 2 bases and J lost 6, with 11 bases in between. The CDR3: CASSYGRAPNIQYF. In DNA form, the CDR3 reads TGTGCCAGCAGTTACGGCAGGGCCCCAAACATTCAGTACTTC.

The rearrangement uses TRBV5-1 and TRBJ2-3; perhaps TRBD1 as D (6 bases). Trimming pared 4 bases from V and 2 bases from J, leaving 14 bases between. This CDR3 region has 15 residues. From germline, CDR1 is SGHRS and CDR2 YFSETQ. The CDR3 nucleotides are TGCGCCAGCAGCCGGGACACTCAAAACACAGATACGCAGTATTTT. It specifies CASSRDTQNTDTQYF.

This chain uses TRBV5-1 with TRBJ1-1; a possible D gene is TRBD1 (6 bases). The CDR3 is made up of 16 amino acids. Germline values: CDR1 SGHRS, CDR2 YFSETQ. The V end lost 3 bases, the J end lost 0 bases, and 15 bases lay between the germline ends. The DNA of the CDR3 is TGCGCCAGCAGCTACACAGGGACCCCCCTGAACACTGAAGCTTTCTTT. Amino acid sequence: CASSYTGTPLNTEAFF.

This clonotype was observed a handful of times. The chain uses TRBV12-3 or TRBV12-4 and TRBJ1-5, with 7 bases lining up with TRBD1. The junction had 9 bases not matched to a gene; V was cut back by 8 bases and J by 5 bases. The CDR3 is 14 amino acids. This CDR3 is CASRTDREHQPQHF. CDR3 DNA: TGTGCCAGCCGAACCGACAGGGAGCATCAGCCCCAGCATTTT.

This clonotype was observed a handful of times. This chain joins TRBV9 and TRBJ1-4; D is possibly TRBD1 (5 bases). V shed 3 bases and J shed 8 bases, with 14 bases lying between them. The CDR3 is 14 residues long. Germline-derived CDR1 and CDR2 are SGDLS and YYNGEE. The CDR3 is CASSADPGSEKLFF. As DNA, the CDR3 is TGTGCCAGCAGCGCGGACCCAGGGAGCGAAAAACTGTTTTTT.

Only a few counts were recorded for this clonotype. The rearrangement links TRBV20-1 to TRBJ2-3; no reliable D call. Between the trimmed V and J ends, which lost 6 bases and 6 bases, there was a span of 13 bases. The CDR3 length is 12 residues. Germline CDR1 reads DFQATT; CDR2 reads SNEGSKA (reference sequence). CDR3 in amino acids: CSAQPESDTQYF. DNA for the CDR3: TGCAGTGCCCAGCCGGAGAGCGATACGCAGTATTTT.

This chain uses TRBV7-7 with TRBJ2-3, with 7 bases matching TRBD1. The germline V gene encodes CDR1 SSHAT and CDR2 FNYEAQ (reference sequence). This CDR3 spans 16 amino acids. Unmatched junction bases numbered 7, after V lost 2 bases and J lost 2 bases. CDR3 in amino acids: CASSLLTGQDTDTQYF. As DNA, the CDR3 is TGTGCCAGCAGCTTACTCACCGGACAGGACACAGATACGCAGTATTTT. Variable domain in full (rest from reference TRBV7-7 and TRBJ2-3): GAGVSQSPRYKVTKRGQDVTLRCDPISSHATLYWYQQALGQGPEFLTYFNYEAQPDKSGLPSDRFSAERPEGSISTLTIQRTEQRDSAMYRCASSLLTGQDTDTQYFGPGTRLTVL.

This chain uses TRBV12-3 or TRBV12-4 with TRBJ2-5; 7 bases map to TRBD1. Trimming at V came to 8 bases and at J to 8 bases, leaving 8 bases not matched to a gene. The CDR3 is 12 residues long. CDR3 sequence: CASGFQGDTQYF. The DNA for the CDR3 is TGTGCCAGCGGGTTCCAGGGGGACACCCAGTACTTC.